Listed here is a single T cell receptor (beta chain). The antigen this receptor binds is unknown. No base quality values were provided; no much bigger clone lies one nucleotide off. Libraries of naive CD8 T cells were generated from around 20,000 to 1,000,000 sorted cells, with 10%, 30% or 50% of the purified RNA used. Naive CD8 T cells, defined as CD8+CD4-CCR7+CD45RA+, were FACS-sorted into RLT Plus buffer on a BD FACSAria II. Under 11 TCR copies' worth of Jurkat RNA were spiked into roughly 17,000-1,100,000 naive CD8 T cell samples to test detection sensitivity. Enrichment of CD8 T cells was performed with RosetteSep CD8+ T Cell Enrichment Cocktail and Ficoll-Paque, after which ACK red cell lysis was carried out. V is trimmed back by 6 bases and J by 6 bases, and the junction contains 12 bases that no gene match accounts for. Via the germline V gene, CDR1 is MNHNS and CDR2 SASEGT. Counted from cysteine to phenylalanine, this CDR3 has 16 amino acids. Of all the DNA, just the CDR3 is kept, 48 bases in frame from base 1.

These data originate in a study of molecular identifiers for immune sequencing clone quantification (dated by TCRdb to 2017 to 2018). Some background on the complete study: For a replicate experiment, the RNA from either roughly 18,000 or 92,000 naive CD8 T cells was divided into five aliquots, and four of those aliquots went on to sequencing. The study was a methods study using CD8 T cells to benchmark molecular-identifier clustering-based TCR repertoire sequencing (MIDCIRS) and TCR RNA copy counting.

The research as a whole found: Spiked-in Jurkat TCR RNA equal to a single cell's worth was reported to be detectable even within one million naive CD8 T cells. Around 2.9 recovered TCR RNA copies per cell were obtained by modeling, versus about 9 by digital PCR, implying a capture efficiency of 30% to 35%. In CMV-specific effector cells, over 99% of molecules were held by clones above 20 RNA copies, whereas under 1% of molecules were held by such clones in naive cells. Identical TCR molecules sharing a barcode could cause highly expanded clone sizes to be underestimated. Without barcode sub-clustering, chimeric consensus sequences inflated TCR diversity; chimeras reached as high as 47%. Spiked-in Jurkat TCR RNA (around nine copies' worth), which is not part of the donor repertoire, was contained in the naive libraries.

The library relied on PCR. Sequencer: NextSeq 500. Bulk TCR libraries were generated as previously described, with the TCR primers listed in Table S5 used. The Qiagen AllPrep DNA/RNA kit was used to purify total RNA. Before analysis, reads from multiple sequencing runs of one library were combined. On the authors' methods: Only reads with exact TCR constant sequence were kept, trimmed to 150 nt, and grouped by their 12-nt molecular barcodes. Reads within each barcode group were sub-clustered using a 15% Levenshtein threshold, and quality-weighted consensus sequences were constructed for each RNA molecule. Non-functional sequences were filtered out, along with any lower-count sequence sitting one edit away from another sequence. Based on a fit of two negative binomial distributions, barcode sub-clusters having less than 20% of the maximum read count were discarded. The public reads were quality trimmed at Q25 with fastp and then assembled into clones with MiXCR by TCRdb, keeping productive beta chains. Records with the same CDR3 protein are collapsed into one entry carrying the most frequent genes and DNA. TCRdb's processing, not the authors', yielded these V and J calls. For this sample the table gives 40,000 to 65,000 distinct CDR3 sequences, of which around 33% were detected only once. The leading ten clones occupy 3% to 4% of the sample.

The chain links TRBV6-1 with TRBJ2-2, and 8 junctional nucleotides match TRBD1. This TCR derives from a human donor in good health. Some libraries in this study had Jurkat cell RNA spiked in. The sequencing input was naive CD8+ T cells from blood, with Jurkat cell RNA spiked in. Per the publication, the cell subset or site label means: FACS-sorted CD8+CD4-CCR7+CD45RA+ naive T cells. CDR3 sequence: CASREKDRGVAGELFF. The DNA reads as follows: TGTGCCAGCAGAGAAAAAGACAGGGGAGTAGCCGGGGAGCTGTTTTTT.